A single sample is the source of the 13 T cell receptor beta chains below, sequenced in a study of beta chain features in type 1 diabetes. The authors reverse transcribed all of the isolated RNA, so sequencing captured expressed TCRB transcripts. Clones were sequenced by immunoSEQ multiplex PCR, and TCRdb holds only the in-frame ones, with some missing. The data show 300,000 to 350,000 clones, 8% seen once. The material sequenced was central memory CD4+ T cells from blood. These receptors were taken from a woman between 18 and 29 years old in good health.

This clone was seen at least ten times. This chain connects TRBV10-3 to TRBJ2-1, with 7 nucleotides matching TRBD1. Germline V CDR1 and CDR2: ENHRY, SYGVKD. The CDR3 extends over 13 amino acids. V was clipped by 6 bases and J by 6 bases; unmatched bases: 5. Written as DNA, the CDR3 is TGTGCCATCAGCCAAGGACAGGTCAATGAGCAGTTCTTC. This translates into CAISQGQVNEQFF.

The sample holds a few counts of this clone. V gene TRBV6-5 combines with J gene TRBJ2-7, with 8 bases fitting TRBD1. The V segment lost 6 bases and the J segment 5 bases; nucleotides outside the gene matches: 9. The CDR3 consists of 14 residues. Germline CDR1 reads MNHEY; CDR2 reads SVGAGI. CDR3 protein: CASSDRGRMDEQYF. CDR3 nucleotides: TGTGCCAGCAGCGACAGGGGCAGGATGGACGAGCAGTACTTC.

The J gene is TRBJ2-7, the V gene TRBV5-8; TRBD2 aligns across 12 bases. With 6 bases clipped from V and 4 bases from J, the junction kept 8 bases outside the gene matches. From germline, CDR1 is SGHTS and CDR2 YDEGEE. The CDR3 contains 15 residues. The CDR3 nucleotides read TGTGCCAGCACCGGGAGGCTAGCGGGAGGGTACGAGCAGTACTTC. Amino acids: CASTGRLAGGYEQYF.

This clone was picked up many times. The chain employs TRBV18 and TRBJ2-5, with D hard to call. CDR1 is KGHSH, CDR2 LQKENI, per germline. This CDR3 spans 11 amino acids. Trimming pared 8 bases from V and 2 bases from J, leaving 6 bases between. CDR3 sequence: CASRIQETQYF. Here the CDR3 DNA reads TGTGCCAGCCGAATTCAAGAGACCCAGTACTTC.

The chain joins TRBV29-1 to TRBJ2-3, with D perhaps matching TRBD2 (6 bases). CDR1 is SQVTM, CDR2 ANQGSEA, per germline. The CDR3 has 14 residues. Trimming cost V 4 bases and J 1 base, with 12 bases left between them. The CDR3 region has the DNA TGCAGCGTTGGCGGGGTACGGGGCACAGATACGCAGTATTTT. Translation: CSVGGVRGTDTQYF.

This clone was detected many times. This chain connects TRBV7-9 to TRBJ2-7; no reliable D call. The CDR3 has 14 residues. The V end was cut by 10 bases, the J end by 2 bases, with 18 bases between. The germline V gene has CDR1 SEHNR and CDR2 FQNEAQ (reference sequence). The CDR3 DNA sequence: TGTGCCACCATAGATGCAAGGGATCCCTACGAGCAGTACTTC. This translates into CATIDARDPYEQYF.

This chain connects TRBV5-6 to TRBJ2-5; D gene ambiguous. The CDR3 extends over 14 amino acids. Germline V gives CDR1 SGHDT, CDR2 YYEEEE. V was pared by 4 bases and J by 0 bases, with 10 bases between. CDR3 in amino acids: CASSPVRYQETQYF. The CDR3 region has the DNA TGTGCCAGCAGCCCAGTCCGGTACCAAGAGACCCAGTACTTC.

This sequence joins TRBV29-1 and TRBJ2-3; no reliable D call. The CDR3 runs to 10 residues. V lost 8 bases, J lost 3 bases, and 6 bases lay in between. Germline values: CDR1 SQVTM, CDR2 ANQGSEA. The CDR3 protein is CSSHTDTQYF. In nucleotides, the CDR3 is TGCAGCTCTCATACAGATACGCAGTATTTT.

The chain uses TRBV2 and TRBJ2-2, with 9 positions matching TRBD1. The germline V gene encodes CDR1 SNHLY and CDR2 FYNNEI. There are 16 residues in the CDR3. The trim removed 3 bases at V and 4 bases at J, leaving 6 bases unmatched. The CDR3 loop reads CASSEGQGIGTGELFF. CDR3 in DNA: TGTGCCAGCAGTGAGGGACAGGGAATAGGCACCGGGGAGCTGTTTTTT.

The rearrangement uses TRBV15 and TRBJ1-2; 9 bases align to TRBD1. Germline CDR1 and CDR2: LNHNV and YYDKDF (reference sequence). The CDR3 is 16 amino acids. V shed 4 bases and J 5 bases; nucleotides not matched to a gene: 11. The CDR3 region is CATSNRQGGIGYGYTF. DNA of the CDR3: TGTGCCACCAGCAACCGACAGGGGGGAATTGGGTATGGCTACACCTTC.

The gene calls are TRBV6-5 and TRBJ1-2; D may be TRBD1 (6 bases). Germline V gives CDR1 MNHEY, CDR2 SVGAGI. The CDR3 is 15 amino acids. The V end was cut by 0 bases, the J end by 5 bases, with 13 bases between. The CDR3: CASSYSIAQGYGYTF. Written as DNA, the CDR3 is TGTGCCAGCAGTTACTCGATCGCGCAGGGGTATGGCTACACCTTC.

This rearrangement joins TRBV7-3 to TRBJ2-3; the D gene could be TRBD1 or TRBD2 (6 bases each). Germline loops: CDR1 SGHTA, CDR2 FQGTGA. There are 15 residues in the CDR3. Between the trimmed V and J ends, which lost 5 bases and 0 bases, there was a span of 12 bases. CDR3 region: CASSALGGSTDTQYF. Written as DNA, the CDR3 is TGTGCCAGCAGCGCCCTCGGGGGCAGCACAGATACGCAGTATTTT.

The CDR3 bases are TGTGCCAGCAGCCAGAGCCGCGGGGGCTACTACAATGAGCAGTTCTTC. The encoded protein is CASSQSRGGYYNEQFF. The V and J genes are TRBV7-3 and TRBJ2-1; weak D call: TRBD2 (7 bases). CDR1 is SGHTA and CDR2 is FQGTGA in the germline V gene. This CDR3 has 16 amino acids. V was trimmed by 5 bases and J by 3 bases, leaving 17 bases between them. The entire variable domain, with the rest obtained from reference TRBV7-3 and TRBJ2-1, is as follows: GAGVSQTPSNKVTEKGKYVELRCDPISGHTALYWYRQSLGQGPEFLIYFQGTGAADDSGLPNDRFFAVRPEGSVSTLKIQRTERGDSAVYLCASSQSRGGYYNEQFFGPGTRLTVL.